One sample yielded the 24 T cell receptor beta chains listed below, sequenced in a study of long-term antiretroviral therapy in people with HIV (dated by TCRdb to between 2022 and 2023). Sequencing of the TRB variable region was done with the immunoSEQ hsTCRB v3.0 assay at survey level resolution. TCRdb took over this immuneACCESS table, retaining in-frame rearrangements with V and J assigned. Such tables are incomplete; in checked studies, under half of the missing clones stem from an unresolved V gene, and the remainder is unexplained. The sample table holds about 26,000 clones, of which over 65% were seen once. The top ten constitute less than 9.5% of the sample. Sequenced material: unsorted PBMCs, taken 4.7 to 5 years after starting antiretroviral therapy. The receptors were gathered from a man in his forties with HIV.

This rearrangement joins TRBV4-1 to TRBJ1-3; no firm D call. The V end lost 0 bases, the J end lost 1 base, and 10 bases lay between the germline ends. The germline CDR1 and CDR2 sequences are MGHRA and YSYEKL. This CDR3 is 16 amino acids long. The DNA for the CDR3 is TGCGCCAGCAGCCAAGAGGTCTGGAGATCTGGAAACACCATATATTTT. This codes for CASSQEVWRSGNTIYF.

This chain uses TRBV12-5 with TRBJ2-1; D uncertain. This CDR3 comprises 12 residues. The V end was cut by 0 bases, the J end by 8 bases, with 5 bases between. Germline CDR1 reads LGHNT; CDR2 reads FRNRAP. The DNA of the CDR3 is TGTGCTAGTGGTTTGGTAAGGGATGAGCAGTTCTTC. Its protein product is CASGLVRDEQFF.

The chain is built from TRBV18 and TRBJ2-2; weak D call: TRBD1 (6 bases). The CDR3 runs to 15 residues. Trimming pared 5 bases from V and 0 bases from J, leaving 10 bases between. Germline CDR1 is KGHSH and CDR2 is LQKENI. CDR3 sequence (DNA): TGTGCCAGCTCAACGGACAGACCGAACACCGGGGAGCTGTTTTTT. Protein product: CASSTDRPNTGELFF.

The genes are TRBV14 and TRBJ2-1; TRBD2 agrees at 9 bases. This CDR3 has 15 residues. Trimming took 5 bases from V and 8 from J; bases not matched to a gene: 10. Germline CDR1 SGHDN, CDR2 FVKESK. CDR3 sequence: CASSKIAGVPDEQFF. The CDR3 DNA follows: TGTGCCAGCAGCAAGATAGCGGGAGTTCCCGATGAGCAGTTCTTC.

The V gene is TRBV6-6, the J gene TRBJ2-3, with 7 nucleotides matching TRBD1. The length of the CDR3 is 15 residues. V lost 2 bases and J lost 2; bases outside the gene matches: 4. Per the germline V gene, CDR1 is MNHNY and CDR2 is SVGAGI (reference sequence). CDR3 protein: CASSYPGGSTDTQYF. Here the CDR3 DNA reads TGTGCCAGCAGTTACCCAGGGGGTTCCACAGATACGCAGTATTTT.

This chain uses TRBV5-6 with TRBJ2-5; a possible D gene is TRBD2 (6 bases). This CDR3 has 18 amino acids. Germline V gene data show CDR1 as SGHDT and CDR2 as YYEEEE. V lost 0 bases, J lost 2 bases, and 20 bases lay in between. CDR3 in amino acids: CASSLGGTRTKIQETQYF. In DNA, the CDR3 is TGTGCCAGCAGCTTGGGCGGGACGAGGACAAAGATTCAAGAGACCCAGTACTTC.

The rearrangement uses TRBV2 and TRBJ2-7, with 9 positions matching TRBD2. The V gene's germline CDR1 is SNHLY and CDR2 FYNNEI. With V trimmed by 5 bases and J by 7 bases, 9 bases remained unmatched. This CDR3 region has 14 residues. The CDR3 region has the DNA TGTGCCAGCAGTAGAATAGCGGGAGTCGGGGAGCAGTACTTC. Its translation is CASSRIAGVGEQYF.

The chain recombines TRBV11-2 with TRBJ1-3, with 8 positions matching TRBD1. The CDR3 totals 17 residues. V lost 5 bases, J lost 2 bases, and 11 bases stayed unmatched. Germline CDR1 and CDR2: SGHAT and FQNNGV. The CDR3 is CASSPMDRVLTGNTIYF. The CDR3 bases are TGTGCCAGCAGCCCAATGGACAGGGTATTAACTGGAAACACCATATATTTT.

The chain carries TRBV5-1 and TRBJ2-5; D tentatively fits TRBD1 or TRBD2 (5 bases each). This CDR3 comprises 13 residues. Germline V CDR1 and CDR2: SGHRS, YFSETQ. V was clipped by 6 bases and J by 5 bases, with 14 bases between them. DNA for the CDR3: TGCGCCAGCACGAATGAAGGGACGGAGACCCAGTACTTC. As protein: CASTNEGTETQYF.

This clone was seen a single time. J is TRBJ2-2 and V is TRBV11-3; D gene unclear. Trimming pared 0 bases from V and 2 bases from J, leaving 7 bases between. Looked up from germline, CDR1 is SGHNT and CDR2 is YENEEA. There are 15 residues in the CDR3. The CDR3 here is CASSLDHLNTGELFF. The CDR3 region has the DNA TGTGCCAGCAGCTTAGATCACTTAAACACCGGGGAGCTGTTTTTT.

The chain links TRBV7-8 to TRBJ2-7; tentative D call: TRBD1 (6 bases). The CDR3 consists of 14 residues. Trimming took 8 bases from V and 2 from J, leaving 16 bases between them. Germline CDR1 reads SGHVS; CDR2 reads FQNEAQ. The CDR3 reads CASCAGTLAYEQYF. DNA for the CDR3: TGTGCCAGCTGCGCCGGGACATTAGCCTACGAGCAGTACTTC.

The CDR3, as DNA: TGTGCCAGCAGTTCGACAGTCTCCTACGAGCAGTACTTC. Protein sequence: CASSSTVSYEQYF. V gene TRBV21-1 combines with J gene TRBJ2-7; TRBD1 reflects the table's D call only, with no check against the DNA. TRBV21-1 is a pseudogene locus. The CDR3 consists of 13 residues.

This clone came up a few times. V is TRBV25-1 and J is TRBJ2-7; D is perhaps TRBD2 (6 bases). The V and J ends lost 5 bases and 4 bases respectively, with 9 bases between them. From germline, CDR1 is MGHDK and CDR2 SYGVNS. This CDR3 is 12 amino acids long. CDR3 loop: CASSPGRYEQYF. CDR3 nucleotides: TGTGCCAGCAGTCCAGGGAGGTACGAGCAGTACTTC.

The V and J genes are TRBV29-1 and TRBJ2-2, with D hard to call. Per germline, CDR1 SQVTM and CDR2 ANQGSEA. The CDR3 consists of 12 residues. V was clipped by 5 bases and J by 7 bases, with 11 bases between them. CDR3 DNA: TGCAGCGTTTCCACGGCCGGCGGGGAGCTGTTTTTT. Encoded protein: CSVSTAGGELFF.

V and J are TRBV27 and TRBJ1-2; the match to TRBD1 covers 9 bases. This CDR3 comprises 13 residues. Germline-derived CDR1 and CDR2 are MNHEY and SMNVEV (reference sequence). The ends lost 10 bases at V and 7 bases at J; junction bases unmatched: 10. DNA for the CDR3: TGTGCCACCTCGACAGGGGGTAGGAGTGGCTACACCTTC. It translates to CATSTGGRSGYTF.

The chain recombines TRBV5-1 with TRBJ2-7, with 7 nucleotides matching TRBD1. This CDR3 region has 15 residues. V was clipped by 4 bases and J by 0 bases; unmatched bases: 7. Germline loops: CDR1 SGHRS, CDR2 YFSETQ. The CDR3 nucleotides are TGCGCCAGCAGCCGCGAGACAGGGAGCTCCTACGAGCAGTACTTC. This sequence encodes CASSRETGSSYEQYF.

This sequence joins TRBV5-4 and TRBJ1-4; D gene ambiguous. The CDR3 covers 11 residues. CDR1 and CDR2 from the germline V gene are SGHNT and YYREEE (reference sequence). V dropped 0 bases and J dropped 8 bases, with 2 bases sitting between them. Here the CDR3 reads CASSLGEKLFF. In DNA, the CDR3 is TGTGCCAGCAGCTTGGGGGAAAAACTGTTTTTT.

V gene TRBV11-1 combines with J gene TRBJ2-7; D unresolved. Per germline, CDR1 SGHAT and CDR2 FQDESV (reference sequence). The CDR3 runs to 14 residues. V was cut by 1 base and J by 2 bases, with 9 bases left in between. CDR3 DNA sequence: TGTGCCAGCAGCTTAGAGGCAGCAACCTACGAGCAGTACTTC. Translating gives CASSLEAATYEQYF.

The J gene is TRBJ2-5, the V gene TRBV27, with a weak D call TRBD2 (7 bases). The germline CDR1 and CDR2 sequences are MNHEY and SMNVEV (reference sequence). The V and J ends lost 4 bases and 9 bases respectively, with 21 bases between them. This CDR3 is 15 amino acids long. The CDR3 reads CASSYGGGDLRAQYF. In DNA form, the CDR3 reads TGTGCCAGCAGTTATGGAGGGGGGGACCTCAGGGCCCAGTACTTC.

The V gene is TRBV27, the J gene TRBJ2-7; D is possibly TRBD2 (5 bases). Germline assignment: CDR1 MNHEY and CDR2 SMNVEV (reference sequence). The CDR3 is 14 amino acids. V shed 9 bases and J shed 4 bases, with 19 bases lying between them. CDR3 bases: TGTGCCAGTTCCCCGGGGTTATTGGGTTACGAGCAGTACTTC. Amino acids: CASSPGLLGYEQYF.

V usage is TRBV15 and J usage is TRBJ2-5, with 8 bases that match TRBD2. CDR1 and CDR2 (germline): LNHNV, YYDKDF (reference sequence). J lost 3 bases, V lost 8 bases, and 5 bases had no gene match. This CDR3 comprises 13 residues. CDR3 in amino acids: CATAERGKETQYF. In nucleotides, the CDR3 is TGTGCCACCGCTGAGCGGGGGAAAGAGACCCAGTACTTC.

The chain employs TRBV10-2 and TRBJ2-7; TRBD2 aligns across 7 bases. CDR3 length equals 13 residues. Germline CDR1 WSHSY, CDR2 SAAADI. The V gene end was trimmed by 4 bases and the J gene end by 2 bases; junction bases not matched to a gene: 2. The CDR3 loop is CASSGGRAYEQYF. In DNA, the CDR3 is TGCGCCAGCAGTGGGGGGAGGGCCTACGAGCAGTACTTC.

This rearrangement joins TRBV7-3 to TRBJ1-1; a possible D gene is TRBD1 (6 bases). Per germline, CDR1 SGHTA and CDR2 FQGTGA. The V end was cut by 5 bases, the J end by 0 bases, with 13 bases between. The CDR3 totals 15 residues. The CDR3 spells CASSATGTLNTEAFF. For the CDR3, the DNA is TGTGCCAGCAGCGCAACCGGGACACTGAACACTGAAGCTTTCTTT.

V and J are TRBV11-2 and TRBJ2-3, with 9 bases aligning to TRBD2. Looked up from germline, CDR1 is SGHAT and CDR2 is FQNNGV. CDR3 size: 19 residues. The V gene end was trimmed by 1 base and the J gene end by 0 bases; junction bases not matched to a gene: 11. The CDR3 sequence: CASSLVPRGGPLSTDTQYF. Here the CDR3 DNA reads TGTGCCAGCAGCTTAGTTCCGCGGGGGGGACCCCTTAGCACAGATACGCAGTATTTT.